The clone carrying this TCR beta chain was recorded at least ten times. What it binds is unknown. This sample is drawn from a study of CD8 T cells in ankylosing spondylitis. Study outcomes and limitations: Disease-linked clones reportedly concentrated significantly in matched ankylosing spondylitis synovial fluid. Disease-linked clones displayed a CD8+ phenotype and appeared relatively rarely in peripheral blood. About 8 highly homologous variants made up a TCR beta motif that seemed to typify ankylosing spondylitis blood.

Molecular-barcoded quantitative 5'-RACE produced these TCR beta libraries. One entry per CDR3 protein results from TCRdb running MiXCR on the 5' RACE reads. The repertoire holds 150,000 to 200,000 distinct CDR3 sequences, with over 10% as singletons. Sequencing was carried out using blood, either unsorted or a sorted T cell fraction (not recorded which). The TCR comes from a female donor with ankylosing spondylitis or in good health (not recorded which).

CDR3 protein: CASNKGGVADTQYF. CDR3 sequence (DNA): TGCGCCAGCAACAAAGGGGGTGTGGCAGATACGCAGTATTTT. The chain links TRBV5-1 to TRBJ2-3; possible D gene TRBD1, 6 bases. Per the germline V gene, CDR1 is SGHRS and CDR2 is YFSETQ. Deletions cut 6 bases from V and 4 bases from J, with 15 bases between. The CDR3 extends over 14 amino acids. The full variable domain, completed using reference TRBV5-1 and TRBJ2-3, is KAGVTQTPRYLIKTRGQQVTLSCSPISGHRSVSWYQQTPGQGLQFLFEYFSETQRNKGNFPGRFSGRQFSNSRSEMNVSTLELGDSALYLCASNKGGVADTQYFGPGTRLTVL.